This section outlines one TCR beta chain sequence together with its context. What antigen it recognizes has not been identified. Base qualities were left out, and no much larger clone turns up one base away. These data originate in a study of OX40 agonist ivuxolimab in advanced cancers. With respect to the entire study: Ivuxolimab, which targeted the costimulatory receptor OX40 (CD134), was an agonistic, fully human IgG2 monoclonal antibody. Intravenous ivuxolimab was administered to patients every 2 weeks at six dose levels: 0.01, 0.1, 0.3, 1.5, 3 and 10 mg/kg. Among the 50 to 55 dose-escalation patients, around 20 had hepatocellular carcinoma, approximately 15 melanoma, 9 renal cell carcinoma and 9 head and neck cancer. In the dose-escalation cohort, approximately 82% of patients were male, and the mean age was roughly 60 years, with a range of roughly 20 to 79. Patients were allowed to have had prior anti-PD-1, anti-PD-L1 or anti-CTLA-4 therapy, and approximately 40% of the dose-escalation patients had previously received checkpoint inhibitors. Partial responses occurred in three dose-escalation patients: two with cutaneous melanoma and one with hepatocellular carcinoma. The purpose of peripheral TCRbeta sequencing was to test whether ivuxolimab changed TCR sequence diversity and led to clonal T-cell expansion. The paper covers the monotherapy dose-escalation part of the phase I ivuxolimab trial, which included N = 52 patients. Here is what the overall study found, with its caveats: On average, CD8+ T cells showed more expanded clones than CD4+ T cells after ivuxolimab. At doses of 0.1 to 3.0 mg/kg, clonal expansion of both CD4+ and CD8+ T cells in blood was seen between baseline and week 6. Low levels of normalized T-cell clonal expansion were also shown by some nonresponding patients. Which antigens the clonally expanded peripheral T cells were specific for was not determined. In the 0.1-3.0 mg/kg groups, partial responders were among the patients with the lowest normalized peripheral clonal expansion, particularly in CD8+ T cells.

Genomic DNA was extracted from sorted cells for sequencing of the TCRbeta CDR3 region. The immunoSEQ Assay was used for sequencing of TCRbeta CDR3 regions. TCRdb holds this immuneACCESS table with in-frame rearrangements only. Some clones are missing; in checked studies, unresolved V genes explain under half, and the rest has no known cause. For this sample there are about 73,000 clones; 75% to 95% appear just once. The top ten clonotypes cover more than 0.45% of the sample. Patients with a history of autoimmune disease or receiving systemic immunosuppression were excluded from the trial. Peripheral blood for TCR sequencing was collected from all dose cohorts at baseline, on cycle 4 day 1, and on cycle 7 day 1. The samples were drawn from a first-in-human, open-label, multicenter phase I dose-escalation trial of ivuxolimab. Adults with locally advanced or metastatic melanoma, renal cell carcinoma, hepatocellular carcinoma or head and neck squamous cell carcinoma were enrolled in the trial. Before TCR sequencing, CD4+ T cells and CD8+ T cells were sorted from peripheral blood as separate populations.

CDR1 and CDR2 are read off the germline V gene as SGHDN and FVKESK. The CDR3 sequence holds 13 residues, the cysteine and phenylalanine included. Here the CDR3 DNA is all that survives: 39 bases in frame from base 1. The V end loses 5 bases and the J end loses 5 bases, and a stretch of 12 bases separates them. This receptor chain uses TRBV14 and TRBJ1-1, with the D gene call left open. The TCR sequence derives from an adult with an advanced solid tumor such as melanoma, head and neck, liver or kidney cancer. The starting material was CD4+ or CD8+ T cells sorted from blood, obtained in a trial of the OX40 agonist ivuxolimab. The CDR3 reads as follows: CASSYLGRTEAFF. The nucleotide sequence reads as follows: TGTGCCAGCAGCTATTTGGGTAGAACTGAAGCTTTCTTT. The variable domain in full, with residues beyond the CDR3 obtained from the reference TRBV14 and TRBJ1-1 genes, is EAGVTQFPSHSVIEKGQTVTLRCDPISGHDNLYWYRRVMGKEIKFLLHFVKESKQDESGMPNNRFLAERTGGTYSTLKVQPAELEDSGVYFCASSYLGRTEAFFGQGTRLTVV.